The T cell receptor beta chain under discussion was sequenced for a study of T cell responses to AZD1222 COVID-19 vaccine. Whole-study results and caveats: Sampling captured repertoires only after the peak T cell response. Possibly, clonal diversity was underestimated; donors were largely white British and included more females. Distributed over spike, vaccine-associated CD4 TCRs predominated at 160-218 and 743-854.

As to this clone: The target antigen is unknown.

TCRdb's table, derived via immunoSEQ multiplex PCR, lists solely in-frame clones and lacks some. The sample includes about 150,000 clones, over 65% of them seen just once. The input for sequencing was peripheral blood, taken on day 0 of AZD1222 vaccination. The receptor's source is an adult in good health.

The CDR3 is CASSFGGANEKLFF. In DNA, the CDR3 is TGTGCCAGCAGTTTTGGGGGTGCTAATGAAAAACTGTTTTTT. This chain links TRBV28 with TRBJ1-4; possible D gene TRBD1, 5 bases. Trimming cost V 3 bases and J 3 bases, with 8 bases left between them. The CDR3 has 14 residues. In germline, CDR1 is MDHEN, CDR2 SYDVKM.